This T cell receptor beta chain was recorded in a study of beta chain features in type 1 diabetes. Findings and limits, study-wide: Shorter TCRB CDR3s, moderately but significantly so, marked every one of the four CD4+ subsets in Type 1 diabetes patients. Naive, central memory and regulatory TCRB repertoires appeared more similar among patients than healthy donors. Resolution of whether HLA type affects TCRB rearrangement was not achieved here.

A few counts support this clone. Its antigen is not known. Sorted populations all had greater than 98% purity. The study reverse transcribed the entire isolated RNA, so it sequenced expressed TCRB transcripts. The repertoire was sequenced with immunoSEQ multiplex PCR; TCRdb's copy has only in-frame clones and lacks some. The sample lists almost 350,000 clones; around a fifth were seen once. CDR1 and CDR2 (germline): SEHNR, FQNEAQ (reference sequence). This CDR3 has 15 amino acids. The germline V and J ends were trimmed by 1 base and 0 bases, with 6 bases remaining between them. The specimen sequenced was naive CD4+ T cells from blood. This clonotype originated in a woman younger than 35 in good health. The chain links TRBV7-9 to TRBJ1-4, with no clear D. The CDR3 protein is CASSLGRATNEKLFF. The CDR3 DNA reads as TGTGCCAGCAGCTTAGGTCGGGCAACTAATGAAAAACTGTTTTTT. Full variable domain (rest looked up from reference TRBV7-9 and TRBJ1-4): DTGVSQNPRHKITKRGQNVTFRCDPISEHNRLYWYRQTLGQGPEFLTYFQNEAQLEKSRLLSDRFSAERPKGSFSTLEIQRTEQGDSAMYLCASSLGRATNEKLFFGSGTQLSVL.